This T cell receptor (beta chain) is drawn from a study of T cell responses to AZD1222 COVID-19 vaccine. Whole-study results and caveats: Dominant CD4 TCR responses targeted spike regions 160-218 and 743-854. After two AZD1222 doses, spike-specific TCR breadth and depth rose versus day 0. Per reports, nearly half of all spike-specific TCRs target regions that are unmutated in variants.

On this clone: Its antigen remains unidentified.

CDR1 and CDR2 from the germline V gene are SGHTA and FQGNSA. This CDR3 contains 15 residues. Deletions cut 3 bases from V and 0 bases from J, with 11 bases between. Repertoires were generated with immunoSEQ multiplex PCR, while TCRdb's copy carries only in-frame clones and drops some. The sample includes about 25,000 clones, 80% to 90% of them seen just once. This material consisted of peripheral blood, taken 28 days after the second AZD1222 dose. V usage is TRBV7-2 and J usage is TRBJ1-1; D remains ambiguous. The receptor was derived from an adult who received the AZD1222 COVID-19 vaccine. The DNA for the CDR3 is TGTGCCAGCAGCTTCGGACCATTTGTGAACACTGAAGCTTTCTTT. Translation gives CASSFGPFVNTEAFF. The full variable domain, rest sourced from reference TRBV7-2 and TRBJ1-1, is GAGVSQSPSNKVTEKGKDVELRCDPISGHTALYWYRQSLGQGLEFLIYFQGNSAPDKSGLPSDRFSAERTGGSVSTLTIQRTQQEDSAVYLCASSFGPFVNTEAFFGQGTRLTVV.